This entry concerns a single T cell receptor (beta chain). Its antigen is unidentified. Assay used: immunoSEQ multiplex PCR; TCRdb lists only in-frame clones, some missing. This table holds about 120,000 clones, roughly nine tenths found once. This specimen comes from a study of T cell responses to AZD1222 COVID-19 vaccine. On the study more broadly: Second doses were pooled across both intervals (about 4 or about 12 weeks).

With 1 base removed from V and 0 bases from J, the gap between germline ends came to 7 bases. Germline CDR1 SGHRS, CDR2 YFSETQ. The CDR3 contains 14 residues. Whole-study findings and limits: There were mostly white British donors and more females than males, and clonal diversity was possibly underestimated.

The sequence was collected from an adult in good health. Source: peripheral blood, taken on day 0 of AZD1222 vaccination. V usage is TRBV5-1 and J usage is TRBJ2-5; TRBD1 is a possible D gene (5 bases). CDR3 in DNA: TGCGCCAGCAGCTTGTCAGGGAACCAAGAGACCCAGTACTTC. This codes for CASSLSGNQETQYF.